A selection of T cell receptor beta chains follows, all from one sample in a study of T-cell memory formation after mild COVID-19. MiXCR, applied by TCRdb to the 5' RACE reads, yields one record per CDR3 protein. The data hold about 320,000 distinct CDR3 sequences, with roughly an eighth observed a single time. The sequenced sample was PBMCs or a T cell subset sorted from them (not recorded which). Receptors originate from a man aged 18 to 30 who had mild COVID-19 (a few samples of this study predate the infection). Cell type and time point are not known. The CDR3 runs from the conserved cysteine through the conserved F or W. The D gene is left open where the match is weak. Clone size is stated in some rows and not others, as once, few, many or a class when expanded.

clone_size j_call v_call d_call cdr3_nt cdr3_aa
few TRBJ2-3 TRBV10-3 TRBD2 TGTGCCATCGGACTAGCGGGGCAAGAGGACACAGATACGCAGTATTTT CAIGLAGQEDTDTQYF
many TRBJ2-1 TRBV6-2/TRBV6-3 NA TGTGCCAGCAGTTACTCATACGGGGCCGTTTACAATGAGCAGTTCTTC CASSYSYGAVYNEQFF
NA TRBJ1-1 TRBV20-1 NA TGCAGGACACAGGGATCGGGTACTGAAGCTTTCTTT CRTQGSGTEAFF
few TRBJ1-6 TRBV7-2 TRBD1 TGTGCCAGCAGCGAAGGACAGGGGATGAGTTCACCCCTCCACTTT CASSEGQGMSSPLHF
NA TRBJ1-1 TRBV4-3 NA TGCGCCAGCAGCCGAGGAGAAGAAGCTTTCTTT CASSRGEEAFF
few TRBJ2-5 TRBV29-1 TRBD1 TGCAGCGTTAGGACAGGCCGAGAGACCCAGTACTTC CSVRTGRETQYF
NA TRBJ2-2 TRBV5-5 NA TGTGCCAGCATATCCTCGATTCTCGTCGGGGAGCTGTTTTTT CASISSILVGELFF
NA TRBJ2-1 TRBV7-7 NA TGTGCTAGCGGTAGGATAGAGGGGTCTGATGAGCAGTTCTTC CASGRIEGSDEQFF
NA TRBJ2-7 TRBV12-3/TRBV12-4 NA TGTGCCAGCAGTTTTAGTCCAGGGGGGGGCAACTACTACGAGCAGTACTTC CASSFSPGGGNYYEQYF
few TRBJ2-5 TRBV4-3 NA TGCGCCAGCAGCCGGTCCATCCAAGAGACCCAGTACTTC CASSRSIQETQYF
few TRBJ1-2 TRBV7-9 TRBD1 TGTGCCAGCAGCGCCTTAGGTCCAGGGGGCGATGGCTACACCTTC CASSALGPGGDGYTF
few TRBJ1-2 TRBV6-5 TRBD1 TGTGCCAGCAGGGCCCACAGGGGAAACGGCTACACCTTC CASRAHRGNGYTF
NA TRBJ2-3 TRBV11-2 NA TGTGCCAGCAGCTTAGGACGGGGGGCAGACACAGATACGCAGTATTTT CASSLGRGADTDTQYF
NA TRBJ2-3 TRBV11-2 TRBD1 TGTGCCAGCAGCGCGACAGGGTCTCTTGGAGATACGCAGTATTTT CASSATGSLGDTQYF
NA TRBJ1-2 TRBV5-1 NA TGCGCCAGCGAACTTTCCCCCGGGTTAGGGCCTGGCTACACCTTC CASELSPGLGPGYTF
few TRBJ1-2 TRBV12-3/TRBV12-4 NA TGTGCCAGCAGTCCGCTGTACGACTATGGCTACACCTTC CASSPLYDYGYTF
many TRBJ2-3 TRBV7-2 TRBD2 TGTGCCAGCAGCTCCCCGCGGGGGGGCGCAGATACGCAGTATTTT CASSSPRGGADTQYF
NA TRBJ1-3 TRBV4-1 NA TGCGCCAGCAGCCCACAGGTTTTCGGAAACACCATATATTTT CASSPQVFGNTIYF
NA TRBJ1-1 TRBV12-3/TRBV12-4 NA TGTGCCAGCAGTTTTAGGCAGAACACTGAAGCTTTCTTT CASSFRQNTEAFF
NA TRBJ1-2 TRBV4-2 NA TGTGCCAGCAGCCAAGAAAACAGAGCGAGTGGCTACACCTTC CASSQENRASGYTF
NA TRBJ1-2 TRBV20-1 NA TGCAGTGCTAGAGATCGCCGTCCAGGGGTGATCGGTGGCTACACCTTC CSARDRRPGVIGGYTF
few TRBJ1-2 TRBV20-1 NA TGCAGTGCTAGTATTGACTATGGCTACACCTTC CSASIDYGYTF
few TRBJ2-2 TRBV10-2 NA TGCGCCAGCAGGGGAGTGAGCACCGGGGAGCTGTTTTTT CASRGVSTGELFF